The 21 T cell receptor beta chains below were found in one sample sequenced in a study of patients and donors after allogeneic stem cell transplantation. TCRdb ran MiXCR on the RT-PCR reads and lists one entry per CDR3 protein. The sample lists 20,000 or so distinct CDR3 sequences, less than 45% occurring once. Sequencing input: blood, either unsorted or a sorted T cell fraction (not recorded which). Receptor source: a human donor who was either an allogeneic HSCT recipient or a stem cell or donor lymphocyte infusion donor (not recorded which). It is not recorded whose cells these are; they may come from a transplant donor.

CDR3 nucleotides: TGTGCCAGCAGCTTATCAATCAGGTCCGCCTACGAGCAGTACTTC. Residues: CASSLSIRSAYEQYF. The V gene is TRBV7-9, the J gene TRBJ2-7; no firm D call. CDR3 size: 15 residues. The germline gives CDR1 SEHNR, CDR2 FQNEAQ (reference sequence). V lost 2 bases and J 2 bases, leaving 13 bases between the germline ends. The whole variable domain, remainder taken from reference TRBV7-9 and TRBJ2-7, is DTGVSQNPRHKITKRGQNVTFRCDPISEHNRLYWYRQTLGQGPEFLTYFQNEAQLEKSRLLSDRFSAERPKGSFSTLEIQRTEQGDSAMYLCASSLSIRSAYEQYFGPGTRLTVT.

This clonotype appeared many times. The rearrangement links TRBV12-3 or TRBV12-4 to TRBJ1-1, with 7 nucleotides matching TRBD1. V gave up 4 bases and J gave up 4 bases; unmatched junction bases: 9. The CDR3 consists of 15 residues. CDR3: CASSSNRGWGTEAFF. The DNA for the CDR3 is TGTGCCAGCAGTTCAAACAGGGGTTGGGGCACTGAAGCTTTCTTT.

V is TRBV7-9 and J is TRBJ2-7; no definite D call. Per germline, CDR1 SEHNR and CDR2 FQNEAQ (reference sequence). Deletions cut 4 bases from V and 9 bases from J, with 10 bases between. The length of the CDR3 is 11 residues. CDR3 DNA: TGTGCCAGCAGCTCCACTACGGGGCAGTACTTC. Translating it yields CASSSTTGQYF.

This clonotype was seen just once. The chain combines TRBV5-4 with TRBJ2-7; D remains unclear. Trimming took off 1 base at V and 0 bases at J, with 8 bases between the two ends. The germline CDR1 and CDR2 sequences are SGHNT and YYREEE (reference sequence). This CDR3 has 14 amino acids. The CDR3, as DNA: TGTGCCAGCAGCTTGACCCTGAACTCCTACGAGCAGTACTTC. This translates into CASSLTLNSYEQYF.

This clonotype was observed a few times. This chain joins TRBV7-6 and TRBJ2-1; 13 bases match TRBD2. Germline-derived CDR1 and CDR2 are SGHVS and FNYEAQ. The CDR3 extends over 19 amino acids. Trimming removed 2 bases from V and 1 base from J; junction bases left unmatched: 8. For the CDR3, the DNA is TGTGCCAGCAGCTTAACGGGACTAGCGGGATTGGCGTCCTACAATGAGCAGTTCTTC. It codes for CASSLTGLAGLASYNEQFF.

The chain carries TRBV18 and TRBJ1-1; D gene unclear. This CDR3 spans 11 amino acids. V gave up 3 bases and J gave up 6 bases, with 5 bases separating them. CDR1 is KGHSH, CDR2 LQKENI, per germline. The CDR3 spells CASSPASEAFF. The CDR3 region has the DNA TGTGCCAGCTCACCGGCGTCTGAAGCTTTCTTT.

This clonotype has more than one count but fewer than ten. The V and J genes are TRBV25-1 and TRBJ1-4; 9 nucleotides agree with TRBD1. The CDR3 consists of 13 residues. CDR1 and CDR2 from the germline V gene are MGHDK and SYGVNS. J gave up 7 bases and V 11 bases, and 8 bases lay outside the gene matches. The CDR3 reads CAEGRDRVEKLFF. For the CDR3, the DNA is TGTGCCGAGGGCCGGGACAGGGTTGAAAAACTGTTTTTT. Combining the CDR3 with reference TRBV25-1 and TRBJ1-4 gives the whole variable domain EADIYQTPRYLVIGTGKKITLECSQTMGHDKMYWYQQDPGMELHLIHYSYGVNSTEKGDLSSESTVSRIRTEHFPLTLESARPSHTSQYLCAEGRDRVEKLFFGSGTQLSVL.

The chain uses TRBV19 and TRBJ2-4, with a tentative D call TRBD1 (6 bases). CDR1 is LNHDA and CDR2 is SQIVND in the germline V gene (reference sequence). Trimming removed 2 bases from V and 5 bases from J, with 13 bases in between. The CDR3 has 15 residues. CDR3 in amino acids: CASSITSYRENIQYF. The CDR3 region has the DNA TGTGCCAGTAGTATAACAAGTTACAGGGAAAACATTCAGTACTTC.

The chain employs TRBV9 and TRBJ2-7; 9 nucleotides align to TRBD1. The V and J ends lost 0 bases and 4 bases, in that order; junction bases with no gene match: 5. The germline CDR1 and CDR2 sequences are SGDLS and YYNGEE. The CDR3 is 15 amino acids. CDR3 DNA: TGTGCCAGCAGCGTAGGAGGGACAGGGAATTACGAGCAGTACTTC. This translates into CASSVGGTGNYEQYF. Combining the CDR3 with reference TRBV9 and TRBJ2-7 gives the whole variable domain DSGVTQTPKHLITATGQRVTLRCSPRSGDLSVYWYQQSLDQGLQFLIQYYNGEERAKGNILERFSAQQFPDLHSELNLSSLELGDSALYFCASSVGGTGNYEQYFGPGTRLTVT.

The chain uses TRBV12-3 or TRBV12-4 and TRBJ2-7; D remains unclear. The germline V and J ends were trimmed by 5 bases and 6 bases, with 11 bases remaining between them. CDR3 length: 12 residues. CDR3 amino acids: CASSPGRVEQYF. The DNA of the CDR3 is TGTGCCAGCAGTCCAGGACGAGTCGAGCAGTACTTC.

In this sample, this clonotype turned up a few times. V usage is TRBV3-1 and J usage is TRBJ2-3, with TRBD2 matching over 8 bases. CDR3 length equals 14 residues. V was pared by 4 bases and J by 5 bases, with 5 bases of the junction left unmatched. Germline V gene sequence: CDR1 LGHDT, CDR2 YNNKEL (reference sequence). The CDR3 loop is CASSRSGGGDTQYF. DNA of the CDR3: TGTGCCAGCAGCCGAAGCGGGGGCGGAGATACGCAGTATTTT.

In its sample, this clonotype was seen a few times. The V call is TRBV29-1, the J call TRBJ2-3; D ambiguous. The CDR3 sequence is 13 residues long. Trimming left V 4 bases short and J 0 bases short, with 8 bases between. The germline gives CDR1 SQVTM, CDR2 ANQGSEA. The CDR3 DNA reads TGCAGCGTTGGGGGTCCTAGCACAGATACGCAGTATTTT. This sequence encodes CSVGGPSTDTQYF.

This chain links TRBV21-1 with TRBJ2-5; the table's D call, TRBD2, was not checked against the DNA. TRBV21-1 is flagged as a pseudogene. CDR3 length: 19 residues. DNA of the CDR3: TGTGCCAGCAGAACAAGGGGTACTAGCGGGAGGTCCGACCAAGAGACCCAGAACTTC. Translation: CASRTRGTSGRSDQETQNF.

The CDR3 DNA reads as TGTGCCAGCTCACCATACAGGGGGCTGAGCACTGAAGCTTTCTTT. Translated, it gives CASSPYRGLSTEAFF. The chain links TRBV18 to TRBJ1-1, with TRBD1 identical over 9 bases. With 2 bases clipped from V and 4 bases from J, the junction kept 5 bases outside the gene matches. Germline V gene data show CDR1 as KGHSH and CDR2 as LQKENI. This CDR3 has 15 amino acids.

The rearrangement joins TRBV24-1 to TRBJ2-3, with a possible D match to TRBD2 (6 bases). V lost 3 bases and J 2 bases, leaving 8 bases between the germline ends. Germline values: CDR1 KGHDR, CDR2 SFDVKD. The CDR3 has 14 amino acids. The CDR3 DNA sequence: TGTGCCACCAGTGATGGGGACTTCACAGATACGCAGTATTTT. Translating it yields CATSDGDFTDTQYF.

A few counts support this clonotype. The V gene is TRBV12-3 or TRBV12-4, the J gene TRBJ1-5; possibly TRBD1 for D (6 bases). The CDR3 loop spans 16 amino acids. The V end lost 2 bases, the J end lost 7 bases, and 18 bases lay between the germline ends. The CDR3 nucleotides are TGTGCCAGCAGTTTACGGGGCAGGGGCGAGGGCCAGCCCCAGCATTTT. Its protein product is CASSLRGRGEGQPQHF.

V is TRBV7-3 and J is TRBJ1-6, with TRBD1 matching over 7 bases. Unmatched junction bases numbered 4, after V lost 5 bases and J lost 9 bases. Germline V gene sequence: CDR1 SGHTA, CDR2 FQGTGA. The CDR3 totals 13 residues. CDR3: CASSPGGVSPLHF. CDR3 in DNA: TGTGCCAGCAGCCCAGGGGGGGTTTCACCCCTCCACTTT.

Of note for this clonotype: A much more abundant neighbour one base away suggests this may be a read error. This chain links TRBV6-6 with TRBJ2-1, with a tentative D call TRBD2 (5 bases). V lost 5 bases and J lost 4, with 9 bases in between. This CDR3 region has 13 residues. CDR1 is MNHNY, CDR2 SVGAGI, per germline (reference sequence). CDR3 loop: CASSLSVYNEQFF. CDR3 nucleotides: TGTGCCAGCAGTCTTAGCGTTTACAATGAGCAGTTCTTC.

This chain links TRBV19 with TRBJ1-2; D gene ambiguous. Germline V gene data show CDR1 as LNHDA and CDR2 as SQIVND (reference sequence). The CDR3 sequence is 15 residues long. The V end was cut by 7 bases, the J end by 6 bases, with 21 bases between. CDR3: CASNHLPGGWDGYTF. Written as DNA, the CDR3 is TGTGCCAGTAACCACCTGCCGGGAGGGTGGGATGGCTACACCTTC.

This clonotype occurred a few times. This chain connects TRBV20-1 to TRBJ1-5; no clear D gene. V lost 3 bases and J lost 4, with 10 bases in between. The CDR3 is 13 residues long. Germline CDR1 DFQATT, CDR2 SNEGSKA (reference sequence). This CDR3 is CSASVQTNQPQHF. CDR3 bases: TGCAGTGCTAGTGTCCAGACGAATCAGCCCCAGCATTTT.

The chain combines TRBV3-1 with TRBJ1-6, with TRBD1 matching 7 bases. The CDR3 is 14 amino acids. CDR1 and CDR2 from the germline V gene are LGHDT and YNNKEL (reference sequence). V lost 4 bases, J lost 5 bases, and 2 bases stayed unmatched. CDR3 loop: CASSRQGDNSPLHF. As DNA, the CDR3 is TGTGCCAGCAGCCGACAGGGCGATAATTCACCCCTCCACTTT.